This T cell receptor (beta chain) comes out of a study of blood T cell repertoires in COVID-19. At the level of the study: The origin of the acute and convalescent COVID-19 samples was the United States, Italy and Spain. In each case, the material was cDNA or gDNA derived from T cells, B-cell-depleted T cells, or PBMCs.

Original methodology: Quantification of nucleated cells was approximated via reference gene primer amplification. Using immunoSEQ multiplex PCR, the repertoire was profiled, and TCRdb retains in-frame clones only, with some absent. The DNA gave D and trimming, while V, J and clone size come from that table. Found here are tens of thousands of clones, about 80% of them singletons; the top ten hold 13%. The CDR3 is 15 residues long. Germline V lookup: CDR1 LNHNV, CDR2 YYDKDF (reference sequence). Trimming took off 1 base at V and 0 bases at J, with 7 bases between the two ends. The TCR originated in a man in his fifties or sixties with COVID-19, enrolled during active disease. This sequence joins TRBV15 and TRBJ1-3; D remains unclear. The sample was peripheral blood. The CDR3 sequence: CATSRAESSGNTIYF. The CDR3 nucleotides read TGTGCCACCAGCAGAGCGGAGAGCTCTGGAAACACCATATATTTT.